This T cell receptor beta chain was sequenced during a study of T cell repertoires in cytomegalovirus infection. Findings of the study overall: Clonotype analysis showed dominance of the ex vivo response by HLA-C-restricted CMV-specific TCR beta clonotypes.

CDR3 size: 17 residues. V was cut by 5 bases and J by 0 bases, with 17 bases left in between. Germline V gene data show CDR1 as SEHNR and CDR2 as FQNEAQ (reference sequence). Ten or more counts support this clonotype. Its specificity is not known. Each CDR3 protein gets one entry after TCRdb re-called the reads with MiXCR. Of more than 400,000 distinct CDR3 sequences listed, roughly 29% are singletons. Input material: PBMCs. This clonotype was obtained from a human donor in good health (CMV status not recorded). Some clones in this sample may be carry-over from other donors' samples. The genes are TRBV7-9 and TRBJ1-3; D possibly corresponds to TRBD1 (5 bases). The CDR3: CASSLGPLGTSGNTIYF. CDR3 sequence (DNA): TGTGCCAGCAGCCTGGGCCCCCTGGGGACCTCTGGAAACACCATATATTTT.